Listed here are 32 T cell receptor beta chains from one sample, sequenced in a study of cytomegalovirus exposure and HLA in healthy donors (dated by TCRdb to 2016 to 2017). The library was obtained by the immunoSEQ multiplex PCR assay. For the multiplex PCR, a mixture combining 60 forward primers for TCR Vbeta segments and 13 reverse primers for TCR Jbeta segments was used. TCRdb took this table from immuneACCESS and kept in-frame rearrangements with V and J called. Such tables lack part of the clones; where checked against another copy, unresolved V genes explain under half of the gap, and the rest is unexplained. The table for this sample shows 70,000 to 75,000 clones. Under 4% of the sample is in the top ten clones. Sequences were obtained from PBMCs. The receptors stem from a female donor in good health and CMV-seropositive.

The J gene is TRBJ1-1, the V gene TRBV11-3; the D gene is possibly TRBD1 (6 bases). CDR1 is SGHNT, CDR2 YENEEA, per germline. The CDR3 consists of 15 residues. Trimming removed 4 bases from V and 4 bases from J, with 16 bases in between. CDR3 in amino acids: CASSSRGGGTTEAFF. The CDR3 DNA is TGTGCCAGCAGCTCACGAGGGGGAGGGACCACTGAAGCTTTCTTT.

The chain combines TRBV29-1 with TRBJ2-1; D possibly corresponds to TRBD2 (6 bases). The CDR3 loop spans 16 amino acids. The V end lost 4 bases, the J end lost 4 bases, and 20 bases lay between the germline ends. Germline CDR1 is SQVTM and CDR2 is ANQGSEA. The CDR3 region has the DNA TGCAGCGTTGGCGGGGCCGAGGGTACTGCTTACAATGAGCAGTTCTTC. Translated: CSVGGAEGTAYNEQFF.

The V and J genes are TRBV11-2 and TRBJ1-2; D unclear. Germline CDR1 SGHAT, CDR2 FQNNGV. The germline V and J ends were trimmed by 2 bases and 2 bases, with 24 bases remaining between them. CDR3 size: 19 residues. The CDR3 region has the DNA TGTGCCAGCAGCTTAATTACGGGAGTTGGTGCCGCCAGGAACTATGGCTACACCTTC. Translated: CASSLITGVGAARNYGYTF.

This chain connects TRBV29-1 to TRBJ2-1; 14 bases are shared with TRBD2. Germline CDR1 SQVTM, CDR2 ANQGSEA. There are 13 residues in the CDR3. V shed 7 bases, J shed 7 bases, and the junction held 3 bases outside the gene matches. The DNA for the CDR3 is TGCAGCGGGGGACTAGCGGGGGTTAATGAGCAGTTCTTC. As protein: CSGGLAGVNEQFF.

This chain links TRBV29-1 with TRBJ1-2; a weak D match, TRBD1 (5 bases). This CDR3 contains 15 residues. V was pared by 1 base and J by 4 bases, with 16 bases between. Germline CDR1 and CDR2: SQVTM and ANQGSEA. The DNA for the CDR3 is TGCAGCGTTGAAGCCTCGCTTGGGCAGGGCTATGGCTACACCTTC. Translating gives CSVEASLGQGYGYTF. Full variable domain (rest looked up from reference TRBV29-1 and TRBJ1-2): SAVISQKPSRDICQRGTSLTIQCQVDSQVTMMFWYRQQPGQSLTLIATANQGSEATYESGFVIDKFPISRPNLTFSTLTVSNMSPEDSSIYLCSVEASLGQGYGYTFGSGTRLTVV.

This chain joins TRBV15 and TRBJ1-2; 9 bases align to TRBD1. The length of the CDR3 is 17 residues. J lost 1 base, V lost 5 bases, and 11 bases had no gene match. The V gene's germline CDR1 is LNHNV and CDR2 YYDKDF (reference sequence). CDR3 bases: TGTGCCACCAGCCCCGCGCCTACAGGGGGCTTTAACTATGGCTACACCTTC. It translates to CATSPAPTGGFNYGYTF.

The chain joins TRBV19 to TRBJ1-2, with 9 bases matching TRBD1. The CDR3 is 16 amino acids. The junction had 10 bases not matched to a gene; V was cut back by 6 bases and J by 2 bases. Germline assignment: CDR1 LNHDA and CDR2 SQIVND (reference sequence). CDR3 protein: CASSPSPGTGNYGYTF. The CDR3 DNA reads TGTGCCAGTAGCCCAAGTCCCGGGACAGGGAACTATGGCTACACCTTC.

The rearrangement uses TRBV5-6 and TRBJ2-7; 7 positions agree with TRBD1. The V and J ends lost 3 bases and 2 bases, in that order; junction bases with no gene match: 5. CDR1 and CDR2 from the germline V gene are SGHDT and YYEEEE. This CDR3 has 14 amino acids. The CDR3 sequence: CASSWGQFAYEQYF. The CDR3 DNA follows: TGTGCCAGCAGCTGGGGACAGTTCGCCTACGAGCAGTACTTC.

CDR3 region: CASSQDHRVVYEQYF. In nucleotides, the CDR3 is TGCGCCAGCAGCCAAGACCACAGGGTGGTCTACGAGCAGTACTTC. The rearrangement uses TRBV4-3 and TRBJ2-7; possibly TRBD1 for D (6 bases). The CDR3 runs to 15 residues. Germline V lookup: CDR1 LGHNA, CDR2 YSLEER. V was pared by 0 bases and J by 3 bases, with 12 bases between.

This sequence joins TRBV7-2 and TRBJ1-1; D is ambiguous. The CDR3 has 16 residues. Germline V CDR1 and CDR2: SGHTA, FQGNSA. With 1 base removed from V and 6 bases from J, the gap between germline ends came to 18 bases. This CDR3 is CASSLGGGTRIAEAFF. The CDR3 DNA is TGTGCCAGCAGCTTAGGCGGAGGCACTAGAATCGCTGAAGCTTTCTTT.

The CDR3 nucleotides read TGTGCCACCAGCAGGGGACTACTGGAGGGTGAGCAGTACTTC. Translation: CATSRGLLEGEQYF. The V call is TRBV15, the J call TRBJ2-7; 7 nucleotides match TRBD2. V gave up 3 bases and J gave up 7 bases; unmatched junction bases: 9. The CDR3 spans 14 residues. The germline V gene has CDR1 LNHNV and CDR2 YYDKDF (reference sequence).

The rearrangement uses TRBV13 and TRBJ1-2; D might be TRBD1 (5 bases). The CDR3 is 14 residues long. CDR1 is PRHDT and CDR2 is FYEKMQ in the germline V gene (reference sequence). Trimming left V 4 bases short and J 0 bases short, with 9 bases between. The CDR3 reads CASSSRDSNYGYTF. CDR3 in DNA: TGTGCCAGCAGCTCACGGGACTCTAACTATGGCTACACCTTC.

The chain links TRBV28 to TRBJ1-5; tentative D call: TRBD1 (5 bases). Germline CDR1 and CDR2: MDHEN and SYDVKM. Trimming shortened V by 2 bases and J by 7 bases, and 9 bases separated the two germline ends. The CDR3 consists of 13 residues. CDR3 DNA: TGTGCCAGCAGTTTACAGGGAGGGCAGCCCCAGCATTTT. It codes for CASSLQGGQPQHF.

The gene calls are TRBV13 and TRBJ2-1; 12 nucleotides align to TRBD2. Germline V gene data show CDR1 as PRHDT and CDR2 as FYEKMQ (reference sequence). V was clipped by 7 bases and J by 2 bases; unmatched bases: 12. The CDR3 runs to 18 residues. The DNA of the CDR3 is TGTGCCAGCACCTATACGCCGGGACTAGCGGGCCCCTACAATGAGCAGTTCTTC. It encodes CASTYTPGLAGPYNEQFF.

The chain recombines TRBV11-2 with TRBJ2-5; no firm D call. Germline CDR1 and CDR2: SGHAT and FQNNGV. The V gene lost 3 bases and the J gene lost 5 bases, with 10 bases spanning the gap. This CDR3 has 13 residues. The CDR3 DNA reads TGTGCCAGCAGCTTCAACTTAAAGGAGACCCAGTACTTC. Translating it yields CASSFNLKETQYF. The variable domain in full, with the rest retrieved from reference TRBV11-2 and TRBJ2-5, is EAGVAQSPRYKIIEKRQSVAFWCNPISGHATLYWYQQILGQGPKLLIQFQNNGVVDDSQLPKDRFSAERLKGVDSTLKIQPAKLEDSAVYLCASSFNLKETQYFGPGTRLLVL.

The rearrangement links TRBV5-6 to TRBJ1-1, with D unclear. The CDR3 loop spans 14 amino acids. Trimming cost V 0 bases and J 4 bases, with 10 bases left between them. Germline V gene lookup returns CDR1 SGHDT and CDR2 YYEEEE. CDR3 sequence (DNA): TGTGCCAGCAGCTTGGGTACAGAATTCACTGAAGCTTTCTTT. The encoded protein is CASSLGTEFTEAFF.

This rearrangement joins TRBV11-2 to TRBJ2-7, with 7 bases matching TRBD2. The CDR3 is 14 residues long. CDR1 is SGHAT, CDR2 FQNNGV, per germline. Trimming took 3 bases from V and 6 from J; bases not matched to a gene: 8. CDR3 sequence: CASSLPWGGSEQYF. The DNA for the CDR3 is TGTGCCAGCAGCTTGCCCTGGGGGGGGAGCGAGCAGTACTTC.

This chain uses TRBV6-6 with TRBJ1-4; tentative D call: TRBD1 (5 bases). Germline V gives CDR1 MNHNY, CDR2 SVGAGI (reference sequence). The CDR3 runs to 15 residues. V gave up 6 bases and J gave up 6 bases, with 17 bases separating them. The CDR3 sequence is CASSPPGGNHEKLFF. For the CDR3, the DNA is TGTGCCAGCAGCCCCCCGGGGGGTAATCATGAAAAACTGTTTTTT.

This chain joins TRBV7-9 and TRBJ1-1; D is unresolved. Germline values: CDR1 SEHNR, CDR2 FQNEAQ (reference sequence). The CDR3 is 13 residues long. V was pared by 4 bases and J by 4 bases, with 10 bases between. This CDR3 is CASSSQVATEAFF. The CDR3 nucleotides read TGTGCCAGCAGCTCCCAAGTGGCCACTGAAGCTTTCTTT. Based on the CDR3 plus reference TRBV7-9 and TRBJ1-1, the full variable domain is DTGVSQNPRHKITKRGQNVTFRCDPISEHNRLYWYRQTLGQGPEFLTYFQNEAQLEKSRLLSDRFSAERPKGSFSTLEIQRTEQGDSAMYLCASSSQVATEAFFGQGTRLTVV.

The chain has TRBV7-9 and TRBJ1-1; D is possibly TRBD1 (6 bases). The CDR3 length is 17 residues. Trimming stripped 5 bases from V and 1 base from J, with 20 bases between. Germline assignment: CDR1 SEHNR and CDR2 FQNEAQ (reference sequence). The CDR3 here is CASSISGGGGRNTEAFF. The CDR3 DNA reads as TGTGCCAGCAGCATCTCTGGTGGGGGGGGCCGGAACACTGAAGCTTTCTTT.

V is TRBV28 and J is TRBJ1-2; D possibly corresponds to TRBD1 (5 bases). This CDR3 region has 15 residues. Germline V gives CDR1 MDHEN, CDR2 SYDVKM. V lost 6 bases and J 2 bases, leaving 16 bases between the germline ends. CDR3 amino acids: CASSSPWGGNYGYTF. In DNA, the CDR3 is TGTGCCAGCAGCAGTCCGTGGGGGGGGAACTATGGCTACACCTTC.

CDR3 in amino acids: CASSPTGQGSVYGYTF. CDR3 nucleotides: TGCGCCAGCAGCCCCACTGGACAGGGATCAGTCTATGGCTACACCTTC. The chain links TRBV4-1 to TRBJ1-2, with 8 nucleotides matching TRBD1. The CDR3 is 16 amino acids. V shed 4 bases and J 4 bases; nucleotides not matched to a gene: 11. Germline CDR1 MGHRA, CDR2 YSYEKL.

This chain links TRBV19 with TRBJ2-2, with TRBD1 matching 7 bases. V was pared by 5 bases and J by 6 bases, with 6 bases of the junction left unmatched. In germline, CDR1 is LNHDA, CDR2 SQIVND (reference sequence). The CDR3 spans 14 residues. The CDR3 sequence: CASSPKGGSGELFF. The DNA for the CDR3 is TGTGCCAGTAGTCCCAAAGGGGGCTCCGGGGAGCTGTTTTTT.

The gene calls are TRBV28 and TRBJ2-7; 9 nucleotides align to TRBD1. The ends lost 6 bases at V and 0 bases at J; junction bases unmatched: 9. Germline V gene lookup returns CDR1 MDHEN and CDR2 SYDVKM. The CDR3 runs 16 residues. The CDR3, as DNA: TGTGCCAGCAGCCGAGACAGGGGGTTGCGCTCCTACGAGCAGTACTTC. It is translated as CASSRDRGLRSYEQYF.

V and J are TRBV5-1 and TRBJ2-5, with D unresolved. The CDR3 consists of 13 residues. CDR1 SGHRS and CDR2 YFSETQ come from the germline V gene. Trimming left V 0 bases short and J 5 bases short, with 8 bases between. CDR3 protein: CASSLAPAETQYF. CDR3 sequence (DNA): TGCGCCAGCAGCTTGGCCCCTGCGGAGACCCAGTACTTC.

This chain uses TRBV18 with TRBJ1-1, with D unclear. CDR3 size: 13 residues. CDR1 and CDR2 (germline): KGHSH, LQKENI. Between the trimmed V and J ends, which lost 6 bases and 1 base, there was a span of 9 bases. The CDR3 reads CASSPSWNTEAFF. In nucleotides, the CDR3 is TGTGCCAGCTCCCCGAGTTGGAACACTGAAGCTTTCTTT.

This chain links TRBV7-8 with TRBJ2-5; a possible D gene is TRBD1 (6 bases). Trimming stripped 5 bases from V and 3 bases from J, with 10 bases between. The CDR3 is made up of 13 amino acids. Per the germline V gene, CDR1 is SGHVS and CDR2 is FQNEAQ. The CDR3 reads CASSRGQKETQYF. The CDR3 region has the DNA TGTGCCAGCAGCCGAGGACAGAAAGAGACCCAGTACTTC.

The chain employs TRBV15 and TRBJ2-7; D possibly corresponds to TRBD2 (6 bases). The CDR3 runs to 15 residues. The V gene lost 0 bases and the J gene lost 3 bases, with 12 bases spanning the gap. Germline V CDR1 and CDR2: LNHNV, YYDKDF (reference sequence). CDR3 DNA sequence: TGTGCCACCAGCAGAGACGGGACTGGAGGCTACGAGCAGTACTTC. Protein product: CATSRDGTGGYEQYF.

The CDR3 loop is CASSQGQTYYEQYF. The CDR3 nucleotides read TGTGCCAGCAGTCAGGGACAGACATACTACGAGCAGTACTTC. J is TRBJ2-7 and V is TRBV2, with TRBD1 identical over 7 bases. CDR3 length: 14 amino acids. Germline V gene sequence: CDR1 SNHLY, CDR2 FYNNEI. Trimming at V came to 5 bases and at J to 3 bases, leaving 7 bases not matched to a gene.

CDR3 DNA: TGTGCCAGCAGCGGGACACCGACCGGGGAGCTGTTTTTT. Its protein is CASSGTPTGELFF. This rearrangement joins TRBV6-5 to TRBJ2-2; tentative D call: TRBD1 (6 bases). Germline V gene data show CDR1 as MNHEY and CDR2 as SVGAGI. V lost 6 bases, J lost 5 bases, and 10 bases lay in between. This CDR3 has 13 residues.

This chain joins TRBV11-2 and TRBJ2-7; 11 bases are shared with TRBD1. CDR1 and CDR2 from the germline V gene are SGHAT and FQNNGV. Trimming at V came to 4 bases and at J to 4 bases, leaving 9 bases not matched to a gene. The CDR3 spans 16 residues. The CDR3 loop reads CASSSRGQGAAYEQYF. CDR3 in DNA: TGTGCCAGCAGCTCCAGAGGACAGGGGGCCGCTTACGAGCAGTACTTC.

This CDR3 reads CASAVMAALRYEQYF. CDR3 coding DNA: TGTGCCAGCGCTGTGATGGCGGCCCTAAGGTACGAGCAGTACTTC. The V gene is TRBV2, the J gene TRBJ2-7, with D unresolved. This CDR3 spans 15 amino acids. V dropped 8 bases and J dropped 4 bases, with 21 bases sitting between them. Germline values: CDR1 SNHLY, CDR2 FYNNEI.